A single sample is the source of the 2 T cell receptor beta chains below, sequenced in a study of blood T cell repertoires in COVID-19. TCRdb keeps only in-frame clones here, not all; method: immunoSEQ multiplex PCR. The table includes roughly 290,000 clones, around 91% detected once. Sample: PBMCs or T cells enriched from blood (not recorded which). These receptors originate from a woman under 30 with acute COVID-19.

J is TRBJ1-6 and V is TRBV30; D remains unclear. The V end lost 0 bases, the J end lost 7 bases, and 4 bases lay between the germline ends. This CDR3 is built from 12 residues. Per germline, CDR1 GTSNPN and CDR2 SVGIG (reference sequence). The CDR3 here is CAWSVRNSPLHF. CDR3 nucleotide sequence: TGTGCCTGGAGTGTGAGGAATTCACCCCTCCACTTT.

The chain uses TRBV11-2 and TRBJ2-7, with TRBD1 identical over 8 bases. The CDR3 loop spans 14 amino acids. The J segment lost 2 bases and the V segment lost 6 bases, leaving 6 bases of the junction unmatched. In germline, CDR1 is SGHAT, CDR2 FQNNGV. The CDR3, as DNA: TGTGCCAGCAGTCCTCCGACAGGGGCCTACGAGCAGTACTTC. Its protein is CASSPPTGAYEQYF.